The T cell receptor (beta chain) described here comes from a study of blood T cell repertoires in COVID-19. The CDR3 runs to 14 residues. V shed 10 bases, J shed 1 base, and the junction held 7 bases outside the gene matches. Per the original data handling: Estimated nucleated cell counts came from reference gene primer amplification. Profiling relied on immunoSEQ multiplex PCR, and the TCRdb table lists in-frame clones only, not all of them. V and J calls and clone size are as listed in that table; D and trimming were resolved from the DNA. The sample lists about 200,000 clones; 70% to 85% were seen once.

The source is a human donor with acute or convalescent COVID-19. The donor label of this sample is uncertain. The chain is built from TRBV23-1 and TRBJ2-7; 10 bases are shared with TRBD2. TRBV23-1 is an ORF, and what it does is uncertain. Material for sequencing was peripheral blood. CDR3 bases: TGCGCCATCCCGGGACTAGCGATATCCTACGAGCAGTACTTC. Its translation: CAIPGLAISYEQYF.